These 3 T cell receptor beta chains came from one sample sequenced in a study of blood T cell repertoires in COVID-19. Libraries were prepared by immunoSEQ multiplex PCR; TCRdb keeps only in-frame clonotypes and omits some of them. Here the sample spans 85,000 to 110,000 clones, about 92% being singletons. The source material was peripheral blood. Receptors originate from a woman aged 80 or older in a cohort sampled during active COVID-19.

The chain combines TRBV9 with TRBJ2-1, with 10 bases aligning to TRBD2. Germline V lookup: CDR1 SGDLS, CDR2 YYNGEE. This CDR3 comprises 18 residues. Losses at the gene ends were 0 bases for V and 0 bases for J; bases not matched to a gene: 6. The CDR3 loop reads CASSVEASGRRSYNEQFF. In DNA, the CDR3 is TGTGCCAGCAGCGTAGAGGCTAGCGGGAGACGCTCCTACAATGAGCAGTTCTTC.

The CDR3 nucleotides read TGCGCCAGCAGCTTGGCCGGGGTCTACGAGCAGTACTTC. This encodes CASSLAGVYEQYF. V and J are TRBV5-1 and TRBJ2-7, with D possibly TRBD2 on 5 matching bases. CDR1 and CDR2 from the germline V gene are SGHRS and YFSETQ. Trimming removed 0 bases from V and 3 bases from J, with 7 bases in between. The CDR3 runs 13 residues.

V and J are TRBV7-2 and TRBJ2-3, with D maybe TRBD2 (6 bases). The V and J ends lost 5 bases and 0 bases respectively, with 18 bases between them. The CDR3 has 17 residues. Germline CDR1 is SGHTA and CDR2 is FQGNSA. For the CDR3, the DNA is TGTGCCAGCAGCCCCTTCGTCCGCGGGACTAGCACAGATACGCAGTATTTT. It codes for CASSPFVRGTSTDTQYF.